This TCR beta chain derives from a study of T cell repertoires in cytomegalovirus infection. Study details: Matching HLA type, along with CMV infection, was indicated by public TCR beta signatures.

This clonotype was seen ten or more times. The antigen remains undetermined. MiXCR was run by TCRdb on the reads, yielding one entry per CDR3 protein. The sample shows fewer than 200,000 distinct CDR3 sequences, approximately 15% of them seen only once. Study findings and constraints: What dominated the ex vivo response were HLA-C-restricted CMV-specific TCR beta clonotypes. Based on cumulative public TCR beta family frequency, carriers of CMV plus the relevant HLA were identified.

V lost 2 bases and J 4 bases, leaving 5 bases between the germline ends. The CDR3 loop spans 12 amino acids. CDR1 and CDR2 from the germline V gene are GTSNPN and SVGIG (reference sequence). V is TRBV30 and J is TRBJ2-2, with no clear D. This TCR came from a human donor in good health (CMV status not recorded). Some clones in this sample may be carry-over from other donors' samples. The material sequenced was PBMCs. The CDR3 region is CAWSRITGELFF. CDR3 nucleotides: TGTGCCTGGAGTAGGATCACCGGGGAGCTGTTTTTT. The full variable domain, with the rest looked up from reference TRBV30 and TRBJ2-2, is SQTIHQWPATLVQPVGSPLSLECTVEGTSNPNLYWYRQAAGRGLQLLFYSVGIGQISSEVPQNLSASRPQDRQFILSSKKLLLSDSGFYLCAWSRITGELFFGEGSRLTVL.